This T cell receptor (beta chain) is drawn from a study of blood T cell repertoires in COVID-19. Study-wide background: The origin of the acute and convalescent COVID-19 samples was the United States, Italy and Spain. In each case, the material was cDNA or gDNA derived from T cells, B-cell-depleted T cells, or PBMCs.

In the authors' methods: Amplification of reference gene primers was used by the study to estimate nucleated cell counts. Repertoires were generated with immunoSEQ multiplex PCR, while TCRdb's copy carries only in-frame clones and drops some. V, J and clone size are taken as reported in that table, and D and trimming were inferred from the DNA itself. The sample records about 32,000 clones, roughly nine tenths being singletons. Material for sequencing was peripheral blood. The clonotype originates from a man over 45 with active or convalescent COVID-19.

This chain's CDR3 is CASSLGRDYGYTF. The CDR3 nucleotides read TGTGCCAGCAGTTTGGGCAGGGATTACGGCTACACCTTC. This chain links TRBV28 with TRBJ1-2; possibly TRBD1 for D (5 bases). Trimming took off 3 bases at V and 8 bases at J, with 13 bases between the two ends. The germline V gene has CDR1 MDHEN and CDR2 SYDVKM. This CDR3 comprises 13 residues.